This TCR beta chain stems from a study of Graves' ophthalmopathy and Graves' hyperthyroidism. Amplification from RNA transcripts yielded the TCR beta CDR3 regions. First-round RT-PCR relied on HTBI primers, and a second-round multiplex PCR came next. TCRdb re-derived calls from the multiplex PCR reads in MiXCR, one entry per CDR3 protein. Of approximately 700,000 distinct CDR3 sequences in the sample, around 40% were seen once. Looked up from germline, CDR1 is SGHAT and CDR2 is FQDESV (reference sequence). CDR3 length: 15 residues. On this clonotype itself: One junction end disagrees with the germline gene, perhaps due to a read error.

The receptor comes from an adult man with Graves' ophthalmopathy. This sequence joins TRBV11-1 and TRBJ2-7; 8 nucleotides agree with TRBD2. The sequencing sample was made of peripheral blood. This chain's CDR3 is CACSAMPGGTPEQYF. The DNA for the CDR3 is TGTGCCTGCAGTGCTATGCCGGGGGGGACGCCCGAGCAGTACTTC.